This is a list of T cell receptor beta chains from one sample in a study of OX40 agonist ivuxolimab in advanced cancers. Some clones are missing from TCRdb's copy, which holds only in-frame ones; the method was immunoSEQ multiplex PCR. In the table there are 70,000 to 95,000 clones, 91% of which are singletons. This material consisted of CD4+ or CD8+ T cells sorted from blood, taken in a trial of the OX40 agonist ivuxolimab. These receptors all come from an adult with an advanced solid tumor such as melanoma, head and neck, liver or kidney cancer. Both conserved end residues are trimmed from each CDR3.

v_gene: TRBV5-1
j_gene: TRBJ2-1
CDR3aa: ASSLEGDRTSGSRVEQF

v_gene: TRBV5-1
j_gene: TRBJ1-1
CDR3aa: ASSLNMNTEAF

v_gene: TRBV11-2
j_gene: TRBJ2-5
CDR3aa: ASSLIGTGALQTQY

v_gene: TRBV27
j_gene: TRBJ1-5
CDR3aa: ASSPGTGNQPQH

v_gene: TRBV7-9
j_gene: TRBJ1-4
CDR3aa: ASSLDSGQGAATNEKLF

v_gene: TRBV6-1
j_gene: TRBJ1-6
CDR3aa: ASSEKDRLSSPLH

v_gene: TRBV5-1
j_gene: TRBJ2-2
CDR3aa: ASREAGGTGELF

v_gene: TRBV7-2
j_gene: TRBJ2-1
CDR3aa: ASSLGRLVNEQF

v_gene: TRBV9
j_gene: TRBJ1-1
CDR3aa: ASSESYRGNAEAF

v_gene: TRBV19
j_gene: TRBJ1-2
CDR3aa: ASSITGTRDRDGYT

v_gene: TRBV6-1
j_gene: -
CDR3aa: ASSAFSYEQY

v_gene: TRBV7-3
j_gene: TRBJ2-1
CDR3aa: ASSLQGGSSYNEQF

v_gene: TRBV28
j_gene: TRBJ2-1
CDR3aa: ASFPARTQYNEQF

v_gene: TRBV5-6
j_gene: TRBJ2-2
CDR3aa: ASSLITNTGELF

v_gene: TRBV6-1
j_gene: TRBJ1-4
CDR3aa: ASKVKGTNEKLF

v_gene: TRBV27
j_gene: TRBJ2-6
CDR3aa: ATQTRSAGANVLT

v_gene: TRBV29-1
j_gene: TRBJ2-5
CDR3aa: SVEDRQGAETQY

v_gene: TRBV19
j_gene: TRBJ2-6
CDR3aa: ASSGWGQGRTSGANVLT

v_gene: TRBV4-1
j_gene: TRBJ2-5
CDR3aa: ASSQDRDRAQY

v_gene: TRBV5-6
j_gene: TRBJ2-1
CDR3aa: ASSLMSGSFNEQF

v_gene: TRBV11-3
j_gene: TRBJ2-5
CDR3aa: ASSLSDTTKTQY

v_gene: TRBV28
j_gene: TRBJ1-1
CDR3aa: ASTQGALTEAF

v_gene: TRBV27
j_gene: TRBJ2-7
CDR3aa: ASSLTQAYEQY

v_gene: TRBV25-1
j_gene: TRBJ2-7
CDR3aa: ASTPQGRSYEQY

v_gene: TRBV30
j_gene: TRBJ1-5
CDR3aa: AWSRTGLSQPQH

v_gene: TRBV11-1
j_gene: TRBJ2-5
CDR3aa: ASSFRRQTGGFETQY

v_gene: TRBV19
j_gene: TRBJ2-5
CDR3aa: ASSTGTSGKETQY

v_gene: TRBV4-2
j_gene: TRBJ2-7
CDR3aa: ASSLNFYEQY

v_gene: TRBV4-1
j_gene: TRBJ2-7
CDR3aa: ASSQPTRVNEQY

v_gene: TRBV4-2
j_gene: TRBJ2-7
CDR3aa: ASSPYRLVGDSYEQY

v_gene: TRBV29-1
j_gene: TRBJ1-2
CDR3aa: SVEYRGQGYT

v_gene: TRBV18
j_gene: TRBJ2-3
CDR3aa: ASSPLEGSTDTQY

v_gene: TRBV5-1
j_gene: TRBJ1-2
CDR3aa: ASSGMTGVNYGYT

v_gene: TRBV28
j_gene: TRBJ2-3
CDR3aa: ASTTAGGPGTQY

v_gene: TRBV5-1
j_gene: TRBJ2-7
CDR3aa: ASGQSPGRNYEQY

v_gene: TRBV27
j_gene: TRBJ2-3
CDR3aa: ASSSWGTSGSKDTQY

v_gene: TRBV6-1
j_gene: TRBJ2-1
CDR3aa: AVHGTAKNEQF

v_gene: TRBV9
j_gene: TRBJ2-3
CDR3aa: ASSSYERATDTQY

v_gene: TRBV10-3
j_gene: TRBJ2-5
CDR3aa: AISRSGTKQETQY

v_gene: TRBV27
j_gene: TRBJ1-2
CDR3aa: ASLRTGQAANYGYT

v_gene: TRBV6-4
j_gene: TRBJ2-1
CDR3aa: ASSDTDRVVNEQF

v_gene: TRBV25-1
j_gene: TRBJ2-1
CDR3aa: ASSEPGTGGRNEQF

v_gene: TRBV5-1
j_gene: TRBJ1-3
CDR3aa: ASSTGQEVVGNTIY

v_gene: TRBV2
j_gene: TRBJ2-3
CDR3aa: ASSGGTTNTDTQY

v_gene: TRBV5-1
j_gene: TRBJ2-1
CDR3aa: ASSPRGGSGRASVEQF